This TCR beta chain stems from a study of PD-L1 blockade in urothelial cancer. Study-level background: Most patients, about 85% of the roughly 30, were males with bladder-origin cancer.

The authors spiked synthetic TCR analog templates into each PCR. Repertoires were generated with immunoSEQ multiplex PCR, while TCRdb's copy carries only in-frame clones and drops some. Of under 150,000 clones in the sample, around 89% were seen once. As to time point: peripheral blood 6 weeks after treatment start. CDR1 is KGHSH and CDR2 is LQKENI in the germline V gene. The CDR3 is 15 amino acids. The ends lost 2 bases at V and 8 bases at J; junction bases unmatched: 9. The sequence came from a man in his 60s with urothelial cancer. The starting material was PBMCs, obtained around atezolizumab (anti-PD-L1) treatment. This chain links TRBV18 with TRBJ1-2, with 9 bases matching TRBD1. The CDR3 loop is CASSPFRDRVEGYTF. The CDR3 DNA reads TGTGCCAGCTCACCATTCCGGGACAGGGTGGAGGGCTACACCTTC.